This TCR beta chain was obtained from a study of OX40 agonist ivuxolimab in advanced cancers. Trimming cost V 4 bases and J 1 base, with 8 bases left between them. The CDR3 has 14 residues. Germline lookup yields CDR1 ENHRY and CDR2 SYGVKD. Data came from immunoSEQ multiplex PCR; TCRdb stores just in-frame clones and leaves some out. Here the sample spans tens of thousands of clones, about 80% being singletons. The clonotype originates from an adult with an advanced solid tumor such as melanoma, head and neck, liver or kidney cancer. The source material was CD4+ or CD8+ T cells sorted from blood, sampled in a trial of the OX40 agonist ivuxolimab. The chain employs TRBV10-3 and TRBJ1-3, with D possibly matching TRBD1 (5 bases). The CDR3 protein is CAISAGISGNTIYF. For the CDR3, the DNA is TGTGCCATCAGTGCAGGGATATCTGGAAACACCATATATTTT.